This T cell receptor (beta chain) was obtained from a study of cytomegalovirus exposure and HLA in healthy donors. Worth noting for this clone: Its antigen remains unknown.

Findings and limits, study-wide: Analysis performed later showed TCR beta chains linked to HLA being more clonally expanded than equally common others. In an earlier analysis, in about 530 donors, most V segments appeared productive either ~90% or ~30% of the time.

60 Vbeta and 13 Jbeta primers were used in PCR. TCRdb's table, derived via immunoSEQ multiplex PCR, lists solely in-frame clones and lacks some. The table records under 150,000 clones, over 60% of them present only once. Germline CDR1 SGHTA, CDR2 FQGTGA. The V end was cut by 1 base, the J end by 0 bases, with 5 bases between. The length of the CDR3 is 14 residues. The sequence was obtained from a human donor in good health. The chain employs TRBV7-3 and TRBJ2-3; the D is unclear. The source material was PBMCs. Written as DNA, the CDR3 is TGTGCCAGCAGCTTAAGAGCTAGCACAGATACGCAGTATTTT. As protein: CASSLRASTDTQYF.